These 8 T cell receptor beta chains came from one sample sequenced in a study of blood T cell repertoires in COVID-19. This table comes from immunoSEQ multiplex PCR, and its TCRdb copy is limited to in-frame clones, with some not included. The sample consists of roughly 180,000 clones, 79% of them appearing once. The sequenced sample was peripheral blood. Receptor source: an older woman with COVID-19, enrolled during active disease.

This clone came up once. The rearrangement uses TRBV5-4 and TRBJ2-5; 8 bases map to TRBD2. The germline V gene encodes CDR1 SGHNT and CDR2 YYREEE (reference sequence). The length of the CDR3 is 15 residues. The J segment lost 4 bases and the V segment lost 2 bases, leaving 7 bases of the junction unmatched. Here the CDR3 reads CASSFIGGGRETQYF. In DNA form, the CDR3 reads TGTGCCAGCAGCTTTATCGGCGGGGGGAGAGAGACCCAGTACTTC.

This clone turned up a few times. V gene TRBV18 combines with J gene TRBJ2-7; 10 bases fit TRBD2. Looked up from germline, CDR1 is KGHSH and CDR2 is LQKENI. Trimming at V came to 6 bases and at J to 1 base, leaving 12 bases not matched to a gene. The CDR3 loop spans 17 amino acids. The CDR3 nucleotides read TGTGCCAGCTCCCGGGGGGGGGCTAGCGGGAGTTCCTACGAGCAGTACGTC. Translated, it gives CASSRGGASGSSYEQYV.

This clone appeared once. Other DNA sequences in this specimen translate into the identical CDR3. The genes are TRBV18 and TRBJ2-5; 8 bases are shared with TRBD2. Germline trimming cut 3 bases from V and 1 base from J; bases unmatched to any gene: 4. The CDR3 totals 15 residues. Germline assignment: CDR1 KGHSH and CDR2 LQKENI. The DNA for the CDR3 is TGTGCCAGCTCACCTTCAACTAGCGGCCAAGAGACCCAGTACTTC. It yields the protein CASSPSTSGQETQYF.

This chain uses TRBV5-4 with TRBJ2-3; D gene uncertain. V was trimmed by 0 bases and J by 2 bases, leaving 13 bases between them. The germline V gene encodes CDR1 SGHNT and CDR2 YYREEE (reference sequence). The CDR3 extends over 16 amino acids. The CDR3 nucleotides are TGTGCCAGCAGCTTGGCCGGCCTGGGCTACACAGATACGCAGTATTTT. Amino acid sequence: CASSLAGLGYTDTQYF.

The genes are TRBV6-6 and TRBJ2-2; TRBD1 agrees at 9 bases. V lost 4 bases, J lost 4 bases, and 1 base stayed unmatched. Per the germline V gene, CDR1 is MNHNY and CDR2 is SVGAGI (reference sequence). The CDR3 is made up of 14 amino acids. The CDR3 bases are TGTGCCAGCAGTTTGACAGGGGGCACCGGGGAGCTGTTTTTT. This translates into CASSLTGGTGELFF.

The gene calls are TRBV10-3 and TRBJ2-2; 12 positions agree with TRBD1. Germline V gene data show CDR1 as ENHRY and CDR2 as SYGVKD. V trimming: 11 bases; J trimming: 3 bases; junction bases outside the gene matches: 7. CDR3 length: 15 amino acids. This CDR3 reads CASGQGARDTGELFF. The CDR3 DNA follows: TGTGCCTCGGGACAGGGGGCTCGGGACACCGGGGAGCTGTTTTTT.

The chain uses TRBV28 and TRBJ1-1, with 7 positions matching TRBD1. The germline gives CDR1 MDHEN, CDR2 SYDVKM. V was pared by 6 bases and J by 4 bases, with 8 bases of the junction left unmatched. The CDR3 length is 14 residues. The chain's CDR3 is CASRLTGRGTEAFF. The CDR3 region has the DNA TGTGCCAGCAGGCTGACAGGGCGGGGCACTGAAGCTTTCTTT.

The chain couples TRBV7-2 to TRBJ2-6, with TRBD1 identical over 9 bases. This CDR3 contains 19 residues. Germline V CDR1 and CDR2: SGHTA, FQGNSA. Trimming at V came to 5 bases and at J to 0 bases, leaving 11 bases not matched to a gene. The CDR3 DNA reads as TGTGCCAGCAGCCTCACCGGGACAGGGTTTATCTCTGGGGCCAACGTCCTGACTTTC. Translation: CASSLTGTGFISGANVLTF.